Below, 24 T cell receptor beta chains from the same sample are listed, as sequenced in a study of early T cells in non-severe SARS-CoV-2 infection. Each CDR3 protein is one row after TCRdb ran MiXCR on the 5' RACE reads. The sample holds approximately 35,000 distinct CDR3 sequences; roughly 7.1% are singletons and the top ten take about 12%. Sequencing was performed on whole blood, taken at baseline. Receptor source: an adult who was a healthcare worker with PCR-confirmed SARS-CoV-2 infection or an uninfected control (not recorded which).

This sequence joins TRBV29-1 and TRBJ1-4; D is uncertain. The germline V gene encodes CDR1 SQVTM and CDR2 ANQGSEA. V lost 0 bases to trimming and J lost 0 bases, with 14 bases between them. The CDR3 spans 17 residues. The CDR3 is CSVEDPEGAATNEKLFF. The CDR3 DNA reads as TGCAGCGTTGAAGATCCGGAGGGTGCAGCAACTAATGAAAAACTGTTTTTT.

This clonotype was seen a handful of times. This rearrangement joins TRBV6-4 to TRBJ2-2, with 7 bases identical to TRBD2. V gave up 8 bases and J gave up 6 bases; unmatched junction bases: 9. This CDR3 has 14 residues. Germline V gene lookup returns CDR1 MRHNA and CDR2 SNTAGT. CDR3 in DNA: TGTGCCAGCCAGAGCGGGAATGGTCCCGGGGAGCTGTTTTTT. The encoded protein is CASQSGNGPGELFF.

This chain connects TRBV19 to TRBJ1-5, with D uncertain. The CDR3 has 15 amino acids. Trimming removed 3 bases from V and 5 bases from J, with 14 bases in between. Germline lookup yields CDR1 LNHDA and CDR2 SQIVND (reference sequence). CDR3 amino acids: CASSIFGEGYQPQHF. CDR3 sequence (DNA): TGTGCCAGTAGTATTTTCGGGGAAGGGTATCAGCCCCAGCATTTT.

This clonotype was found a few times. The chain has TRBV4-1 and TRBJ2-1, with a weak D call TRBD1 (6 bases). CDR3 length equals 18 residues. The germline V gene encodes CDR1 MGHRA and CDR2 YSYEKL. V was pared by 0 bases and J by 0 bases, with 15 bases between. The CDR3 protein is CASSQDTTGTRSYNEQFF. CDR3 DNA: TGCGCCAGCAGCCAAGACACTACCGGGACACGCTCCTACAATGAGCAGTTCTTC.

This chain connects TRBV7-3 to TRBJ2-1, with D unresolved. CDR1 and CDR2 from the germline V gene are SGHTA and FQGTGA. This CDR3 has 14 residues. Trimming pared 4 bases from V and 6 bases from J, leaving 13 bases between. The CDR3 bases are TGTGCCAGCAGCTCCCCCGGTAGGCCCAATGAGCAGTTCTTC. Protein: CASSSPGRPNEQFF.

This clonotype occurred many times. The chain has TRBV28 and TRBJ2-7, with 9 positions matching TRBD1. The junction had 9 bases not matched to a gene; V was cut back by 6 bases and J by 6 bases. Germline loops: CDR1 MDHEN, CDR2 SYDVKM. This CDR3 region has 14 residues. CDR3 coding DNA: TGTGCCAGCAGGGCTACCGGGACAGGGAGCGAGCAGTACTTC. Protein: CASRATGTGSEQYF.

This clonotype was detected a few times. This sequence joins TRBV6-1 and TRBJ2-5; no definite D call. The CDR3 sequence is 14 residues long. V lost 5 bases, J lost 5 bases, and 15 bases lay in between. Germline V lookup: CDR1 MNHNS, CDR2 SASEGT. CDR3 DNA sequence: TGTGCCAGCAGTCCAAGGGCCCCTTTGGAGACCCAGTACTTC. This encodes CASSPRAPLETQYF.

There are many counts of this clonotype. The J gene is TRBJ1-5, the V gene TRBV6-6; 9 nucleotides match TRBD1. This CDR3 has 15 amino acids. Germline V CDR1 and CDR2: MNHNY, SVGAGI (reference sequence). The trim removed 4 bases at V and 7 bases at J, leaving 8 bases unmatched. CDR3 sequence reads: CASSSRTGAMQPQHF. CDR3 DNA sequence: TGTGCCAGCAGTTCCCGGACAGGGGCGATGCAGCCCCAGCATTTT.

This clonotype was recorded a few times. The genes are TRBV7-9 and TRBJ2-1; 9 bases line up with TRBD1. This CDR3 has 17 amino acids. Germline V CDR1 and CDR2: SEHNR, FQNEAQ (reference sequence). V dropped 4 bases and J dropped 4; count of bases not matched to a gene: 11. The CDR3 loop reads CASSSTPGQGGYNEQFF. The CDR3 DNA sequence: TGTGCCAGCAGCTCTACCCCGGGACAGGGTGGGTACAATGAGCAGTTCTTC.

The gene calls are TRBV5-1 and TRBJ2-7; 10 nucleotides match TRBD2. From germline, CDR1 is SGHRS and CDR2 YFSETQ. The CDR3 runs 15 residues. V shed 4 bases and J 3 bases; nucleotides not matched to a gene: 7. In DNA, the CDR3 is TGCGCCAGCAGCCACAGCGGGAGGGAAGACTACGAGCAGTACTTC. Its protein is CASSHSGREDYEQYF.

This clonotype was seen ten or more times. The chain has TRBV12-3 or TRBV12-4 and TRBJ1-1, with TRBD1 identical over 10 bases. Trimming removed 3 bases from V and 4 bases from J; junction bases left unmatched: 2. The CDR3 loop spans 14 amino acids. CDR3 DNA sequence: TGTGCCAGCAGTTTCCGGACAGGGGGCACTGAAGCTTTCTTT. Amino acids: CASSFRTGGTEAFF.

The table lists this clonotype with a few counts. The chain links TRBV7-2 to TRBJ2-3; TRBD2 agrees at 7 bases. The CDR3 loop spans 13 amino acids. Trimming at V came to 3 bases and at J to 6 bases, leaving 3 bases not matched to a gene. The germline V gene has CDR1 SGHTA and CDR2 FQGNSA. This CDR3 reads CASSFKGGDTQYF. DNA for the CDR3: TGTGCCAGCAGCTTTAAGGGAGGGGATACGCAGTATTTT.

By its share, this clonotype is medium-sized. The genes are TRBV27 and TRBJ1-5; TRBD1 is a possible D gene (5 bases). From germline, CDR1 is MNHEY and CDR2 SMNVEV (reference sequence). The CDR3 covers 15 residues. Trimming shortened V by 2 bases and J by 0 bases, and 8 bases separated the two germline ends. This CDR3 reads CASSLGGNSNQPQHF. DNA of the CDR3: TGTGCCAGCAGTTTAGGGGGAAATAGCAATCAGCCCCAGCATTTT.

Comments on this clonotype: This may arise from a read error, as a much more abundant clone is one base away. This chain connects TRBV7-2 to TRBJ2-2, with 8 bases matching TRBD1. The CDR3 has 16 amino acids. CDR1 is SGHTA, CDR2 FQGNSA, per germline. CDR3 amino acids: CVSSFRQGSTPGELFF. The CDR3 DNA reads TGTGTCAGCAGCTTTAGACAGGGGTCTACACCGGGGGAGCTGTTTTTT.

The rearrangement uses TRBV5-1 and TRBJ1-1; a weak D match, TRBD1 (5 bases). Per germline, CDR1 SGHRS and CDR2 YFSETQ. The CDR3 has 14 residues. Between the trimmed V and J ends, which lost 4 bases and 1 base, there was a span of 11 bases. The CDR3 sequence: CASSRQTANTEAFF. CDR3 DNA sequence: TGCGCCAGCAGCCGCCAGACAGCGAACACTGAAGCTTTCTTT.

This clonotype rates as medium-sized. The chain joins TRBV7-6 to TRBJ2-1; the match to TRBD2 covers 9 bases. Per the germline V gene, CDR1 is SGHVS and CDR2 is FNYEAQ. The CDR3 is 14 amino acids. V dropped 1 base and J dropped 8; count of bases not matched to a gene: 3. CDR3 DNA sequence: TGTGCCAGCAGCTTAGTTGAGCGGGAGGATGAGCAGTTCTTC. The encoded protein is CASSLVEREDEQFF.

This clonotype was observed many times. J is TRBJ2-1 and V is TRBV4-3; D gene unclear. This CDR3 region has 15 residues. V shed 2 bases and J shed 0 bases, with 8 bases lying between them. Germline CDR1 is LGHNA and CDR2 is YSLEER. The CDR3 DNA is TGCGCCAGCAGCCAAACAAGGGACTCCTACAATGAGCAGTTCTTC. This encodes CASSQTRDSYNEQFF.

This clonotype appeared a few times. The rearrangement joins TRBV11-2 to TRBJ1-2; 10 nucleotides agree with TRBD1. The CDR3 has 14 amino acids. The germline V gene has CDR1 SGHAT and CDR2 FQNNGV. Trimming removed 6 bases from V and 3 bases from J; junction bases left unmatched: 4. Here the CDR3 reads CASRGQGDHYGYTF. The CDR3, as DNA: TGTGCCAGCAGAGGACAGGGGGACCACTATGGCTACACCTTC.

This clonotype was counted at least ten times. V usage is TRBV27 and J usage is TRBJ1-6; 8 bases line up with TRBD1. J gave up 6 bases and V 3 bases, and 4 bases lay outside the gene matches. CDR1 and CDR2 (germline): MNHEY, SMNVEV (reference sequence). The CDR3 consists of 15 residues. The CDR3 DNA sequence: TGTGCCAGCAGTTTGGGGGGACAGGTTAATTCACCCCTCCACTTT. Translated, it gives CASSLGGQVNSPLHF.

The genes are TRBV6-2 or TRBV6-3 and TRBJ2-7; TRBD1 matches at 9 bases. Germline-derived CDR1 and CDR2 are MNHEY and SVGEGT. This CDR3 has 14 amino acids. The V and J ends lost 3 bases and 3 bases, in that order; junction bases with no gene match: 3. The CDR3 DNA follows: TGTGCCAGCAGTTATCGGACAGGGGTCTACGAGCAGTACTTC. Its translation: CASSYRTGVYEQYF.

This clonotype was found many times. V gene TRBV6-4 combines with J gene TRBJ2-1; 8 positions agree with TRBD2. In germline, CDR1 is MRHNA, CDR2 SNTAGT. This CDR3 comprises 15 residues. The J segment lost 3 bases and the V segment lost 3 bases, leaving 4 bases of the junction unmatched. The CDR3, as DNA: TGTGCCAGCAGTGATAATAGCGGGGACTACAATGAGCAGTTCTTC. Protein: CASSDNSGDYNEQFF.

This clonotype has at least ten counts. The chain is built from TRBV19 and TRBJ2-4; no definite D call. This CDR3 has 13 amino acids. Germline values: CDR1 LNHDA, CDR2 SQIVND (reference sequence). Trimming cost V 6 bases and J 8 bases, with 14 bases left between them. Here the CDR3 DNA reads TGTGCCAGTAGATCGTGGATTGGGGACATTCAGTACTTC. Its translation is CASRSWIGDIQYF.

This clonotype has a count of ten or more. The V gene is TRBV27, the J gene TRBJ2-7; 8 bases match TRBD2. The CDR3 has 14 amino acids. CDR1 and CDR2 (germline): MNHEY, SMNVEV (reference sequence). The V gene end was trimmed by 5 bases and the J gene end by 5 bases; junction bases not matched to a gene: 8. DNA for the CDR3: TGTGCCAGCAGTCCCGGGACTAGGGTTAACGAGCAGTACTTC. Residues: CASSPGTRVNEQYF.

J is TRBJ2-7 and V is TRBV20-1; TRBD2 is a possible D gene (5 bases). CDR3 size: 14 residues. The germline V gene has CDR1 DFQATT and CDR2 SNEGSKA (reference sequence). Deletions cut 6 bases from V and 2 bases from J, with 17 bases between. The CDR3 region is CSAERLARAYEQYF. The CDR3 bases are TGCAGTGCCGAGCGGCTAGCTAGGGCCTACGAGCAGTACTTC.